Described below is a single TCR beta chain sequence and its context. Produced via immunoSEQ multiplex PCR; TCRdb's table is partial and in-frame only. The table lists around 250,000 clones, approximately 85% of them singletons. Cohorts were based on clinical histories the participants reported. The sample comes from a study of blood T cell repertoires in COVID-19. Germline CDR1 reads LGHDT; CDR2 reads YNNKEL (reference sequence). The CDR3 is made up of 13 amino acids. J lost 2 bases, V lost 10 bases, and 5 bases had no gene match. The receptor was isolated from a woman in her 50s who had recovered from COVID-19. The chain employs TRBV3-1 (or the pseudogene TRBV3-2) and TRBJ2-7; 10 positions agree with TRBD1. Sequences were obtained from PBMCs or T cells enriched from blood (not recorded which). CDR3 sequence (DNA): TGTGCCACTAAGGGACAGGGGACCTACGAGCAGTACTTC. Protein sequence: CATKGQGTYEQYF.